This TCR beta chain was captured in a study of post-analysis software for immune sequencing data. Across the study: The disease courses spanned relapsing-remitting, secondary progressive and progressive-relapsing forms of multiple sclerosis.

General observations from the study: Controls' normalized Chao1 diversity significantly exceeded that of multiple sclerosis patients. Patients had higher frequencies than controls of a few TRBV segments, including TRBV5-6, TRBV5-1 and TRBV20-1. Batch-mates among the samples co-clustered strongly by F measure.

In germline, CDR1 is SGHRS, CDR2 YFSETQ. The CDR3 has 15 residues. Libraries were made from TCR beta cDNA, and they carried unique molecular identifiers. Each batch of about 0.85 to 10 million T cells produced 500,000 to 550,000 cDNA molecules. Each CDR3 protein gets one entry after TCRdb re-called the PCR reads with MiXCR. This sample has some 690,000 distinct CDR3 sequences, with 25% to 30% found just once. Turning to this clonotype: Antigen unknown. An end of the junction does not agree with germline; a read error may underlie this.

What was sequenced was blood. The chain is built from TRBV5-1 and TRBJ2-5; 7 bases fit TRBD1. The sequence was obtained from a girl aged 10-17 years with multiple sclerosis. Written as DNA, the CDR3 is TGCGCCAGCAGCTCACCCAGGGGGAGCCAAGAGCCCCAGTACTTC. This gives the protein CASSSPRGSQEPQYF.